These 31 T cell receptor beta chains were sequenced from one sample in a study of technical replicates of blood from a handful of donors (TCRdb year 2017). Library method: the immunoSEQ multiplex PCR assay. TCRdb took this table from immuneACCESS and kept in-frame rearrangements with V and J called. Such tables lack part of the clones; where checked against another copy, unresolved V genes explain under half of the gap, and the rest is unexplained. A total of 75,000 to 90,000 clones appear in this sample, around 96% of them only once. The ten largest account for roughly 0.35% of the sample. Sequencing input: T cells isolated from PBMCs. The receptors were gathered from a human donor in good health.

The rearrangement joins TRBV28 to TRBJ2-1; D not resolved. Germline-derived CDR1 and CDR2 are MDHEN and SYDVKM. V was cut by 7 bases and J by 3 bases, with 7 bases left in between. The CDR3 is made up of 12 amino acids. Here the CDR3 DNA reads TGTGCCAGCAAGAGAGGCTACAATGAGCAGTTCTTC. It is translated as CASKRGYNEQFF.

This clone was counted once. The rearrangement links TRBV6-5 to TRBJ1-1, with no clear D. CDR1 is MNHEY, CDR2 SVGAGI, per germline. The V and J ends lost 8 bases and 4 bases respectively, with 14 bases between them. This CDR3 comprises 13 residues. The CDR3 DNA sequence: TGTGCCAGCGGAAGTTGGGCATCCACTGAAGCTTTCTTT. This codes for CASGSWASTEAFF.

The chain combines TRBV4-1 with TRBJ2-2, with TRBD2 matching over 7 bases. Germline V gene lookup returns CDR1 MGHRA and CDR2 YSYEKL. The V gene end was trimmed by 0 bases and the J gene end by 8 bases; junction bases not matched to a gene: 3. The CDR3 totals 14 residues. The CDR3 coding sequence is TGCGCCAGCAGCCAAGAAAGCGGGAAAGGGGAGCTGTTTTTT. This codes for CASSQESGKGELFF.

The chain is built from TRBV10-3 and TRBJ1-2; D remains unclear. The CDR3 loop spans 12 amino acids. Trimming left V 0 bases short and J 9 bases short, with 8 bases between. CDR1 is ENHRY, CDR2 SYGVKD, per germline. Written as DNA, the CDR3 is TGTGCCATCAGTGAGTCGCGGCACAGCTACACCTTC. Amino acid sequence: CAISESRHSYTF.

Written as DNA, the CDR3 is TGTGCCAGCAGCTTGGGTCTAGCGGGAACCTACGAGCAGTACTTC. Residues: CASSLGLAGTYEQYF. The chain combines TRBV11-3 with TRBJ2-7, with TRBD2 matching 9 bases. The CDR3 is 15 amino acids. The germline V gene has CDR1 SGHNT and CDR2 YENEEA. V gave up 3 bases and J gave up 2 bases; unmatched junction bases: 5.

The V call is TRBV28, the J call TRBJ1-1, with 7 bases identical to TRBD1. The trim removed 6 bases at V and 9 bases at J, leaving 7 bases unmatched. Germline V gene data show CDR1 as MDHEN and CDR2 as SYDVKM. The length of the CDR3 is 12 residues. CDR3 region: CASSRGQEKAFF. The CDR3 nucleotides are TGTGCCAGCAGCCGAGGACAGGAGAAAGCTTTCTTT.

The chain joins TRBV29-1 to TRBJ2-7; D is ambiguous. This CDR3 region has 13 residues. V dropped 0 bases and J dropped 2 bases, with 8 bases sitting between them. Germline values: CDR1 SQVTM, CDR2 ANQGSEA. In DNA form, the CDR3 reads TGCAGCGTTGAAGATGGGCCACCCTACGAGCAGTACTTC. It codes for CSVEDGPPYEQYF.

The chain combines TRBV11-3 with TRBJ2-5; TRBD2 matches at 8 bases. This CDR3 spans 16 amino acids. Germline V lookup: CDR1 SGHNT, CDR2 YENEEA. Germline trimming cut 0 bases from V and 3 bases from J; bases unmatched to any gene: 6. The CDR3 sequence: CASSLDGGLGKETQYF. For the CDR3, the DNA is TGTGCCAGCAGCTTAGATGGGGGACTAGGCAAAGAGACCCAGTACTTC.

This clone counts as medium-sized. This chain uses TRBV5-4 with TRBJ1-1; no reliable D call. CDR3 length: 13 amino acids. Germline lookup yields CDR1 SGHNT and CDR2 YYREEE (reference sequence). The V and J ends lost 2 bases and 5 bases respectively, with 10 bases between them. The CDR3: CASSLEGGTEAFF. The DNA for the CDR3 is TGTGCCAGCAGCTTAGAAGGAGGGACTGAAGCTTTCTTT.

Only one count was recorded for this clone. The chain links TRBV9 to TRBJ2-1, with 13 nucleotides matching TRBD2. The CDR3 consists of 19 residues. V lost 4 bases and J lost 4; bases outside the gene matches: 14. Germline CDR1 SGDLS, CDR2 YYNGEE. DNA for the CDR3: TGTGCCAGCAGCCCCCAGGGACTAGCGGGACTCGGACCATACAATGAGCAGTTCTTC. Translation: CASSPQGLAGLGPYNEQFF.

The chain employs TRBV28 and TRBJ2-6; weak D call: TRBD2 (6 bases). The CDR3 totals 16 residues. CDR1 and CDR2 from the germline V gene are MDHEN and SYDVKM. V lost 3 bases and J 4 bases, leaving 13 bases between the germline ends. The CDR3, as DNA: TGTGCCAGCAGTTTCGGCGGGGAGGCGGGGGCCAACGTCCTGACTTTC. Encoded protein: CASSFGGEAGANVLTF.

The chain uses TRBV28 and TRBJ2-7, with TRBD1 matching over 7 bases. The CDR3 loop spans 13 amino acids. Germline V gene sequence: CDR1 MDHEN, CDR2 SYDVKM. V dropped 3 bases and J dropped 7; count of bases not matched to a gene: 6. DNA of the CDR3: TGTGCCAGCAGTTTGGGACAGCTCCAGGAGCAGTACTTC. Residues: CASSLGQLQEQYF.

This chain joins TRBV27 and TRBJ2-7; no reliable D call. V was cut by 4 bases and J by 0 bases, with 7 bases left in between. The CDR3 sequence is 13 residues long. CDR1 MNHEY and CDR2 SMNVEV come from the germline V gene (reference sequence). CDR3 in DNA: TGTGCCAGCAGTTACCGTAGCTCCTACGAGCAGTACTTC. This translates into CASSYRSSYEQYF.

The chain employs TRBV10-3 and TRBJ2-7, with 11 bases fitting TRBD1. This CDR3 has 15 amino acids. Germline loops: CDR1 ENHRY, CDR2 SYGVKD. Losses at the gene ends were 2 bases for V and 6 bases for J; bases not matched to a gene: 6. The CDR3 spells CAISEEDRGLFEQYF. In DNA, the CDR3 is TGTGCCATCAGTGAGGAGGACAGGGGGCTCTTCGAGCAGTACTTC.

This chain joins TRBV7-9 and TRBJ2-4, with D perhaps TRBD2 (5 bases). The V gene lost 2 bases and the J gene lost 0 bases, with 11 bases spanning the gap. CDR3 length equals 16 residues. Germline lookup yields CDR1 SEHNR and CDR2 FQNEAQ (reference sequence). The CDR3 spells CASSLYGIGAKNIQYF. DNA of the CDR3: TGTGCCAGCAGCTTATACGGGATCGGAGCCAAAAACATTCAGTACTTC.

This sequence joins TRBV19 and TRBJ2-7; D may be TRBD2 (6 bases). The germline V and J ends were trimmed by 10 bases and 2 bases, with 9 bases remaining between them. The CDR3 covers 11 residues. CDR1 and CDR2 from the germline V gene are LNHDA and SQIVND (reference sequence). The CDR3 coding sequence is TGTGCCACCAGGACTACCTACGAGCAGTACTTC. Encoded protein: CATRTTYEQYF.

V is TRBV5-1 and J is TRBJ2-7, with 14 bases aligning to TRBD2. CDR3 size: 18 residues. Per the germline V gene, CDR1 is SGHRS and CDR2 is YFSETQ. J lost 3 bases, V lost 0 bases, and 8 bases had no gene match. CDR3: CASSLAGTSGSAVYEQYF. CDR3 nucleotide sequence: TGCGCCAGCAGCTTGGCCGGGACTAGCGGGAGTGCGGTCTACGAGCAGTACTTC. Complete variable domain (other parts from reference TRBV5-1 and TRBJ2-7): KAGVTQTPRYLIKTRGQQVTLSCSPISGHRSVSWYQQTPGQGLQFLFEYFSETQRNKGNFPGRFSGRQFSNSRSEMNVSTLELGDSALYLCASSLAGTSGSAVYEQYFGPGTRLTVT.

The chain links TRBV11-2 to TRBJ2-3; 7 bases align to TRBD1. Trimming at V came to 2 bases and at J to 4 bases, leaving 6 bases not matched to a gene. This CDR3 has 15 amino acids. Germline loops: CDR1 SGHAT, CDR2 FQNNGV. For the CDR3, the DNA is TGTGCCAGCAGCTTAAGGGACAGTCAGGCAGATACGCAGTATTTT. Encoded protein: CASSLRDSQADTQYF.

This chain joins TRBV9 and TRBJ2-7; 8 bases are a match to TRBD1. Germline V gives CDR1 SGDLS, CDR2 YYNGEE. CDR3 size: 14 residues. Trimming removed 1 base from V and 5 bases from J; junction bases left unmatched: 5. CDR3 nucleotides: TGTGCCAGCAGCGTAAAGGACAGGGATAACGAGCAGTACTTC. This sequence encodes CASSVKDRDNEQYF.

This clone was seen once. The chain links TRBV27 to TRBJ2-1; D is possibly TRBD2 (5 bases). The CDR3 has 14 residues. The V gene's germline CDR1 is MNHEY and CDR2 SMNVEV (reference sequence). V gave up 3 bases and J gave up 6 bases, with 12 bases separating them. The CDR3 nucleotides read TGTGCCAGCAGTTTTCGAGGGCGTAGCAATGAGCAGTTCTTC. Encoded protein: CASSFRGRSNEQFF.

The chain employs TRBV7-2 and TRBJ2-7, with a possible D match to TRBD1 (5 bases). The germline gives CDR1 SGHTA, CDR2 FQGNSA. V lost 1 base and J lost 0, with 7 bases in between. The CDR3 has 14 amino acids. CDR3 sequence (DNA): TGTGCCAGCAGCTTAGAGGGGTTCTCCTACGAGCAGTACTTC. Translating gives CASSLEGFSYEQYF.

This clone was observed once. The J gene is TRBJ2-1, the V gene TRBV5-1; 11 positions match TRBD2. CDR1 and CDR2 (germline): SGHRS, YFSETQ. The V segment lost 1 base and the J segment 7 bases; nucleotides outside the gene matches: 7. This CDR3 region has 16 residues. This chain's CDR3 is CASSLQGSGRDNEQFF. CDR3 bases: TGCGCCAGCAGCTTGCAAGGTAGCGGGAGGGATAATGAGCAGTTCTTC.

The chain joins TRBV7-9 to TRBJ2-7; 9 bases line up with TRBD2. The germline CDR1 and CDR2 sequences are SEHNR and FQNEAQ (reference sequence). There are 15 residues in the CDR3. V trimming: 5 bases; J trimming: 0 bases; junction bases outside the gene matches: 5. As DNA, the CDR3 is TGTGCCAGCAGCCCCAGCGGGAGGAGCTCCTACGAGCAGTACTTC. Amino acids: CASSPSGRSSYEQYF.

The V call is TRBV9, the J call TRBJ2-2; 12 bases align to TRBD2. J lost 0 bases, V lost 4 bases, and 7 bases had no gene match. The germline V gene has CDR1 SGDLS and CDR2 YYNGEE. This CDR3 has 18 residues. The CDR3 loop is CASSLRTSGISNTGELFF. As DNA, the CDR3 is TGTGCCAGCAGCTTACGGACTAGCGGGATATCGAACACCGGGGAGCTGTTTTTT.

The rearrangement uses TRBV10-3 and TRBJ1-1; 8 positions agree with TRBD1. With V trimmed by 4 bases and J by 1 base, 5 bases remained unmatched. The germline gives CDR1 ENHRY, CDR2 SYGVKD. The CDR3 has 15 amino acids. The CDR3 DNA follows: TGTGCCATCAGTGCAAGGGGACAGGCGAACACTGAAGCTTTCTTT. Its protein is CAISARGQANTEAFF.

This clone was seen a single time. This chain uses TRBV28 with TRBJ2-3, with 10 bases aligning to TRBD1. Germline V lookup: CDR1 MDHEN, CDR2 SYDVKM. With 4 bases clipped from V and 3 bases from J, the junction kept 7 bases outside the gene matches. The length of the CDR3 is 16 residues. For the CDR3, the DNA is TGTGCCAGCAGTTCCCTTCCGGGACAGGGGACAGATACGCAGTATTTT. Protein sequence: CASSSLPGQGTDTQYF.

J is TRBJ2-5 and V is TRBV27; 14 bases agree with TRBD2. Trimming removed 6 bases from V and 5 bases from J; junction bases left unmatched: 5. CDR3 size: 15 residues. From germline, CDR1 is MNHEY and CDR2 SMNVEV (reference sequence). The CDR3 bases are TGTGCCAGCAGCAGACTAGCGGGAGGGCGGGAGACCCAGTACTTC. It is translated as CASSRLAGGRETQYF.

The J gene is TRBJ1-1, the V gene TRBV19; 8 nucleotides align to TRBD1. This CDR3 has 13 amino acids. Germline trimming cut 6 bases from V and 5 bases from J; bases unmatched to any gene: 5. Germline V gene data show CDR1 as LNHDA and CDR2 as SQIVND (reference sequence). CDR3 sequence (DNA): TGTGCCAGTAGGCAACAGGGGGGGACTGAAGCTTTCTTT. It codes for CASRQQGGTEAFF. The entire variable domain, with the rest obtained from reference TRBV19 and TRBJ1-1, is as follows: DGGITQSPKYLFRKEGQNVTLSCEQNLNHDAMYWYRQDPGQGLRLIYYSQIVNDFQKGDIAEGYSVSREKKESFPLTVTSAQKNPTAFYLCASRQQGGTEAFFGQGTRLTVV.

In its sample, this clone was seen once. This rearrangement joins TRBV28 to TRBJ2-7; D call uncertain. The CDR3 spans 12 residues. V shed 2 bases and J shed 3 bases, with 5 bases lying between them. Germline assignment: CDR1 MDHEN and CDR2 SYDVKM. CDR3 loop: CASSLSDYEQYF. CDR3 nucleotides: TGTGCCAGCAGTTTAAGCGACTACGAGCAGTACTTC.

The table lists this clone with a count of one. This chain connects TRBV5-1 to TRBJ2-1, with TRBD2 matching 7 bases. Germline values: CDR1 SGHRS, CDR2 YFSETQ. The J segment lost 12 bases and the V segment lost 0 bases, leaving 3 bases of the junction unmatched. This CDR3 spans 12 amino acids. The chain's CDR3 is CASSLGGGPQFF. In DNA, the CDR3 is TGCGCCAGCAGCTTGGGGGGGGGTCCGCAGTTCTTC.

The J gene is TRBJ1-5, the V gene TRBV15, with 8 bases matching TRBD1. The CDR3 has 20 residues. Per germline, CDR1 LNHNV and CDR2 YYDKDF (reference sequence). V shed 0 bases, J shed 0 bases, and the junction held 13 bases outside the gene matches. This chain's CDR3 is CATSRDGGQGARPSNQPQHF. CDR3 nucleotide sequence: TGTGCCACCAGCAGAGATGGGGGGCAGGGGGCTAGACCTAGCAATCAGCCCCAGCATTTT.